The T cell receptor (beta chain) under discussion was sequenced for a study of blood T cells in healthy people across ages. Alongside a J-beta primer mix, a sample-barcoded 5' primer served in a second PCR lasting roughly 7 to 11 cycles. MiXCR, applied by TCRdb to the 5' RACE reads, yields one record per CDR3 protein. This repertoire shows over 1,500,000 distinct CDR3 sequences, just under 50% found once; its top ten account for 2.1%. The sequence came from a woman aged 40 to 50 in good health. Sequencing was done on a sample of blood.

In DNA, the CDR3 is TGTGCCACCAGTGTTTCGGGGGCTGATACGCAGTATTTT. Translating it yields CATSVSGADTQYF. The V call is TRBV24-1, the J call TRBJ2-3; D is perhaps TRBD1 or TRBD2 (6 bases each). V was trimmed by 5 bases and J by 6 bases, leaving 11 bases between them. Germline assignment: CDR1 KGHDR and CDR2 SFDVKD. The CDR3 extends over 13 amino acids.